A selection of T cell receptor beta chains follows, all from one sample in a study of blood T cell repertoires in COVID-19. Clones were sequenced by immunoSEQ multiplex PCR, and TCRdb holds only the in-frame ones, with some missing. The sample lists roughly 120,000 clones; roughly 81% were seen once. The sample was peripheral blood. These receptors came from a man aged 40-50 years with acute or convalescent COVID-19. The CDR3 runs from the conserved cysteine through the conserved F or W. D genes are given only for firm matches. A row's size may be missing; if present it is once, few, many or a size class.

CDR3aa: CASRDRQTDTQYF
CDR3nt: TGTGCCAGCCGGGACAGACAAACAGATACGCAGTATTTT
j_gene: TRBJ2-3
d_gene: TRBD1
v_gene: TRBV5-5
abundance: .

CDR3aa: CASSLGRGRGKEQNTDTQYF
CDR3nt: TGTGCCAGCAGCTTAGGCCGGGGGAGAGGGAAGGAACAGAACACAGATACGCAGTATTTT
j_gene: TRBJ2-3
d_gene: .
v_gene: TRBV7-8
abundance: .

CDR3aa: CASSQYPLLAGGQETQYF
CDR3nt: TGCGCCAGCAGCCAGTATCCCCTCCTAGCGGGGGGACAAGAGACCCAGTACTTC
j_gene: TRBJ2-5
d_gene: TRBD2
v_gene: TRBV4-1
abundance: .

CDR3aa: CASMEESDTGELFF
CDR3nt: TGTGCCAGCATGGAGGAATCAGACACCGGGGAGCTGTTTTTT
j_gene: TRBJ2-2
d_gene: .
v_gene: TRBV6-4
abundance: .

CDR3aa: CASRPSTPGGYSTDTQYF
CDR3nt: TGTGCCAGTAGACCCTCGACTCCGGGGGGCTACAGCACAGATACGCAGTATTTT
j_gene: TRBJ2-3
d_gene: .
v_gene: TRBV19
abundance: .

CDR3aa: CASSPLGGGPDTQYF
CDR3nt: TGCGCCAGCAGCCCCCTTGGGGGGGGCCCAGATACGCAGTATTTT
j_gene: TRBJ2-3
d_gene: .
v_gene: TRBV4-1
abundance: .

CDR3aa: CASSYSPKQTQYF
CDR3nt: TGTGCCAGCAGTTACTCCCCTAAACAGACCCAGTACTTC
j_gene: TRBJ2-5
d_gene: .
v_gene: TRBV6-2/TRBV6-3
abundance: .

CDR3aa: CASSRPGQGRSEQFF
CDR3nt: TGTGCCAGCAGTCGACCGGGACAGGGGAGATCGGAGCAGTTCTTC
j_gene: TRBJ2-1
d_gene: TRBD1
v_gene: TRBV6-2/TRBV6-3
abundance: few

CDR3aa: CAISESLRGGETQYF
CDR3nt: TGTGCCATCAGTGAGTCCCTGCGGGGAGGAGAGACCCAGTACTTC
j_gene: TRBJ2-5
d_gene: .
v_gene: TRBV10-3
abundance: .

CDR3aa: CASSVDRGNTEAFF
CDR3nt: TGTGCCAGCAGCGTAGACAGGGGGAACACTGAAGCTTTCTTT
j_gene: TRBJ1-1
d_gene: TRBD1
v_gene: TRBV9
abundance: .

CDR3aa: CASSGWGGPKKGYTF
CDR3nt: TGTGCCAGCAGCGGCTGGGGGGGGCCAAAGAAGGGCTACACCTTC
j_gene: TRBJ1-2
d_gene: .
v_gene: TRBV6-5
abundance: .

CDR3aa: CASSESRGSYNSPLHF
CDR3nt: TGTGCCAGCAGTGAAAGCAGGGGGTCCTATAATTCACCCCTCCACTTT
j_gene: TRBJ1-6
d_gene: TRBD1
v_gene: TRBV2
abundance: .

CDR3aa: CASSRGQGGNEQFF
CDR3nt: TGTGCCAGTAGTAGGGGACAGGGTGGGAATGAGCAGTTCTTC
j_gene: TRBJ2-1
d_gene: TRBD1
v_gene: TRBV19
abundance: .

CDR3aa: CASRGQGDKNIQYF
CDR3nt: TGTGCCAGCAGGGGACAGGGGGACAAAAACATTCAGTACTTC
j_gene: TRBJ2-4
d_gene: TRBD1
v_gene: TRBV6-5
abundance: .

CDR3aa: CAWSVLRGGELFF
CDR3nt: TGTGCCTGGAGTGTACTCCGGGGGGGGGAGCTGTTTTTT
j_gene: TRBJ2-2
d_gene: .
v_gene: TRBV30
abundance: .

CDR3aa: CASSYFGQGAGEQYF
CDR3nt: TGTGCCAGCAGTTACTTCGGACAGGGGGCTGGCGAGCAGTACTTC
j_gene: TRBJ2-7
d_gene: TRBD1
v_gene: TRBV6-2/TRBV6-3
abundance: .

CDR3aa: CSVEKSGGITGELFF
CDR3nt: TGCAGCGTTGAAAAAAGCGGGGGGATCACCGGGGAGCTGTTTTTT
j_gene: TRBJ2-2
d_gene: TRBD2
v_gene: TRBV29-1
abundance: .

CDR3aa: CASSQAGGGTKTDTQYF
CDR3nt: TGTGCCAGCAGCCAAGCTGGCGGGGGGACTAAAACAGATACGCAGTATTTT
j_gene: TRBJ2-3
d_gene: TRBD2
v_gene: TRBV3-1/TRBV3-2
abundance: .

CDR3aa: CASSSRVQGWSQPQHF
CDR3nt: TGTGCCAGCAGCTCTAGGGTACAGGGCTGGAGTCAGCCCCAGCATTTT
j_gene: TRBJ1-5
d_gene: .
v_gene: TRBV5-6
abundance: once

CDR3aa: CAIRPLAGGLGDTQYF
CDR3nt: TGTGCCATCAGGCCCTTAGCGGGGGGCCTTGGGGATACGCAGTATTTT
j_gene: TRBJ2-3
d_gene: TRBD2
v_gene: TRBV10-3
abundance: .

CDR3aa: CATSDTPNKAGSWSYNEQFF
CDR3nt: TGTGCCACCAGTGACACACCCAACAAAGCAGGGTCGTGGTCCTACAATGAGCAGTTCTTC
j_gene: TRBJ2-1
d_gene: .
v_gene: TRBV24-1
abundance: few

CDR3aa: CASSDSGATYNEQFF
CDR3nt: TGTGCCAGCAGCGATAGCGGGGCGACCTACAATGAGCAGTTCTTC
j_gene: TRBJ2-1
d_gene: TRBD2
v_gene: TRBV7-2
abundance: .

CDR3aa: CASSRRGLDSPLHF
CDR3nt: TGTGCCAGCAGCCGGAGGGGGCTCGATTCACCCCTCCACTTT
j_gene: TRBJ1-6
d_gene: TRBD1
v_gene: TRBV7-2
abundance: .

CDR3aa: CASSPRTVTDTQYF
CDR3nt: TGTGCCAGCAGCCCTAGGACAGTCACAGATACGCAGTATTTT
j_gene: TRBJ2-3
d_gene: .
v_gene: TRBV4-2
abundance: .

CDR3aa: CASSLGRDNEQFF
CDR3nt: TGTGCCAGCTCCCTTGGGAGGGACAATGAGCAGTTCTTC
j_gene: TRBJ2-1
d_gene: TRBD2
v_gene: TRBV18
abundance: few

CDR3aa: CASSEGPSGGYEQYF
CDR3nt: TGTGCCAGCAGTGAAGGGCCTAGCGGGGGTTACGAGCAGTACTTC
j_gene: TRBJ2-7
d_gene: TRBD2
v_gene: TRBV6-1
abundance: .

CDR3aa: CAISPGTGGTGELFF
CDR3nt: TGTGCCATCAGCCCCGGGACAGGGGGCACCGGGGAGCTGTTTTTT
j_gene: TRBJ2-2
d_gene: TRBD1
v_gene: TRBV10-3
abundance: .

CDR3aa: CASSGQTGSFTGELFF
CDR3nt: TGTGCCAGCAGCGGCCAGACAGGGAGTTTTACCGGGGAGCTGTTTTTT
j_gene: TRBJ2-2
d_gene: TRBD1
v_gene: TRBV9
abundance: .

CDR3aa: CASRKDQGMWYGYTF
CDR3nt: TGCGCCAGCCGGAAAGACCAGGGGATGTGGTATGGCTACACCTTC
j_gene: TRBJ1-2
d_gene: .
v_gene: TRBV5-1
abundance: .

CDR3aa: CASSSGRGALYEQYF
CDR3nt: TGCGCCAGCAGCTCCGGGAGGGGGGCCCTTTACGAGCAGTACTTC
j_gene: TRBJ2-7
d_gene: TRBD2
v_gene: TRBV4-3
abundance: .

CDR3aa: CASSEATATYGYTF
CDR3nt: TGCGCCAGCAGTGAGGCGACAGCCACCTATGGCTACACCTTC
j_gene: TRBJ1-2
d_gene: .
v_gene: TRBV10-2
abundance: .

CDR3aa: CARNRDRGVYEQYF
CDR3nt: TGCGCCAGAAACCGGGACAGGGGTGTCTACGAGCAGTACTTC
j_gene: TRBJ2-7
d_gene: TRBD1
v_gene: TRBV10-1
abundance: .

CDR3aa: CSVSGTGVTNEKLFF
CDR3nt: TGCAGCGTCTCCGGGACAGGGGTAACTAATGAAAAACTGTTTTTT
j_gene: TRBJ1-4
d_gene: TRBD1
v_gene: TRBV29-1
abundance: .

CDR3aa: CATSQSGGNRNEQFF
CDR3nt: TGTGCCACCAGCCAGAGCGGGGGGAACCGCAATGAGCAGTTCTTC
j_gene: TRBJ2-1
d_gene: TRBD2
v_gene: TRBV15
abundance: .

CDR3aa: CASSYSSAGFGPQHF
CDR3nt: TGTGCCAGCAGTTACTCGAGCGCAGGGTTCGGGCCCCAGCATTTT
j_gene: TRBJ1-5
d_gene: .
v_gene: TRBV6-5
abundance: .

CDR3aa: CASRRTRTYEQFF
CDR3nt: TGTGCCAGCAGGCGAACTAGGACCTATGAGCAGTTCTTC
j_gene: TRBJ2-1
d_gene: .
v_gene: TRBV2
abundance: .

CDR3aa: CSVAPGTGVNTEAFF
CDR3nt: TGCAGCGTTGCTCCCGGGACAGGGGTGAACACTGAAGCTTTCTTT
j_gene: TRBJ1-1
d_gene: TRBD1
v_gene: TRBV29-1
abundance: .

CDR3aa: CASSSRTGVNTQYF
CDR3nt: TGTGCCAGCAGCTCGCGTACAGGGGTCAATACGCAGTATTTT
j_gene: TRBJ2-3
d_gene: TRBD1
v_gene: TRBV11-3
abundance: .

CDR3aa: CASIGVWPRHDNEQFF
CDR3nt: TGTGCCAGCATAGGGGTTTGGCCCCGCCATGACAATGAGCAGTTCTTC
j_gene: TRBJ2-1
d_gene: .
v_gene: TRBV21-1
abundance: .

CDR3aa: CASNNGPGQGISPLHF
CDR3nt: TGTGCCAGCAACAACGGACCGGGACAGGGGATTTCACCCCTCCACTTT
j_gene: TRBJ1-6
d_gene: TRBD1
v_gene: TRBV27
abundance: few